The 4 T cell receptor beta chains below all came from one sample that was sequenced in a study of T cells in Graves' hyperthyroidism and ophthalmopathy. RNA transcripts were the template for amplifying TCR beta CDR3 regions. A first-round RT-PCR of the TCR CDR3 used the HTBI primer set. TCRdb re-called the multiplex PCR reads with MiXCR, one entry per CDR3 protein. The profile covers more than 300,000 distinct CDR3 sequences, with roughly 13% appearing a single time and 20% to 25% taken by the ten largest. Source material: blood. These receptors were collected from a woman aged 30 to 39 with Graves' hyperthyroidism.

This clonotype was detected ten times or more. The V and J genes are TRBV6-2 or TRBV6-3 and TRBJ2-1; 13 nucleotides match TRBD2. The CDR3 covers 17 residues. Germline V gives CDR1 MNHEY, CDR2 SVGEGT. With V trimmed by 5 bases and J by 5 bases, 9 bases remained unmatched. The CDR3 region has the DNA TGTGCCAGCAGTCGTGGACTAGCGGGAGCATGGGACAATGAGCAGTTCTTC. Protein sequence: CASSRGLAGAWDNEQFF.

Ten or more counts support this clonotype. The chain couples TRBV5-1 to TRBJ2-2; D not resolved. The CDR3 covers 14 residues. The V gene lost 0 bases and the J gene lost 4 bases, with 7 bases spanning the gap. Germline CDR1 SGHRS, CDR2 YFSETQ. In nucleotides, the CDR3 is TGCGCCAGCAGCTTGGTTTCAGTCACCGGGGAGCTGTTTTTT. The encoded protein is CASSLVSVTGELFF.

The chain carries TRBV13 and TRBJ1-1; D possibly corresponds to TRBD1 (5 bases). This CDR3 has 14 residues. Trimming pared 5 bases from V and 1 base from J, leaving 11 bases between. Germline V gene lookup returns CDR1 PRHDT and CDR2 FYEKMQ (reference sequence). The CDR3 nucleotides are TGTGCCAGCAGCCGTACCGACAGGAACACTGAAGCTTTCTTT. Protein sequence: CASSRTDRNTEAFF.

The sample holds one count of this clonotype. This may arise from a read error, as a much more abundant clone is one base away. The V call is TRBV18, the J call TRBJ1-3, with D unresolved. The germline V and J ends were trimmed by 4 bases and 0 bases, with 13 bases remaining between them. The CDR3 is made up of 16 amino acids. From germline, CDR1 is KGHSH and CDR2 LQKENI. CDR3 sequence: CASSLEVISSGNTIYF. The CDR3 DNA reads as TGTGCCAGCTCACTGGAGGTCATAAGCTCTGGAAACACCATATATTTT.